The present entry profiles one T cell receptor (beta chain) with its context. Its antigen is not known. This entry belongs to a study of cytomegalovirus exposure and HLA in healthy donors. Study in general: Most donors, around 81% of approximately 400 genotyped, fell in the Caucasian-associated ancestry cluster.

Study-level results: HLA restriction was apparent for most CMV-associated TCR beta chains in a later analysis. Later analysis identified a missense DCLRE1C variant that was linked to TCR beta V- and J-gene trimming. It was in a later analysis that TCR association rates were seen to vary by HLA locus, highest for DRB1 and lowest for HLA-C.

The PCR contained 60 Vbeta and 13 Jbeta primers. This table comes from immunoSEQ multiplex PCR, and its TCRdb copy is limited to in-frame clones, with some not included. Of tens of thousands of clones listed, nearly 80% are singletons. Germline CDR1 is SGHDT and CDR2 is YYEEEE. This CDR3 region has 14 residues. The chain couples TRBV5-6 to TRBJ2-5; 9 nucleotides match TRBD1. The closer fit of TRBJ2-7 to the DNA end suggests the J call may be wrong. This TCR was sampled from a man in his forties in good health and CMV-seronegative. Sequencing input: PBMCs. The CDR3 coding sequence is TGTGCCAGCAGCTCCCCGGGACAGGGCCACGAGCAGTACTTC. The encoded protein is CASSSPGQGHEQYF.